In this sample, the clone carrying this T cell receptor beta chain turned up a few times. Its antigen is currently unknown. These data belong to a study of CD8 T cells in ankylosing spondylitis. Study-wide results and limits: Disease-linked clones had a CD8+ phenotype and relatively low frequency in peripheral blood. Disease-linked clones were reportedly significantly enriched in matched ankylosing spondylitis synovial fluid. Ankylosing spondylitis blood appeared to be characterized by a TCR beta motif of several highly homologous variants.

From germline, CDR1 is DFQATT and CDR2 SNEGSKA (reference sequence). The V and J ends lost 6 bases and 2 bases, in that order; junction bases with no gene match: 10. The CDR3 length is 15 residues. Libraries for TCR beta were made by quantitative 5'-RACE with molecular barcodes. TCRdb redid the calling of the 5' RACE reads with MiXCR, one entry per CDR3 protein. The table records 180,000 or so distinct CDR3 sequences, 9.5% to 13% of them present only once. The origin of this receptor is a male donor with ankylosing spondylitis or in good health (not recorded which). The sequenced sample was blood, either unsorted or a sorted T cell fraction (not recorded which). The chain uses TRBV20-1 and TRBJ2-5; TRBD1 matches at 9 bases. The CDR3 coding sequence is TGCAGTGCCTTTGGGACAGGGCACCCTCAAGAGACCCAGTACTTC. As protein: CSAFGTGHPQETQYF.